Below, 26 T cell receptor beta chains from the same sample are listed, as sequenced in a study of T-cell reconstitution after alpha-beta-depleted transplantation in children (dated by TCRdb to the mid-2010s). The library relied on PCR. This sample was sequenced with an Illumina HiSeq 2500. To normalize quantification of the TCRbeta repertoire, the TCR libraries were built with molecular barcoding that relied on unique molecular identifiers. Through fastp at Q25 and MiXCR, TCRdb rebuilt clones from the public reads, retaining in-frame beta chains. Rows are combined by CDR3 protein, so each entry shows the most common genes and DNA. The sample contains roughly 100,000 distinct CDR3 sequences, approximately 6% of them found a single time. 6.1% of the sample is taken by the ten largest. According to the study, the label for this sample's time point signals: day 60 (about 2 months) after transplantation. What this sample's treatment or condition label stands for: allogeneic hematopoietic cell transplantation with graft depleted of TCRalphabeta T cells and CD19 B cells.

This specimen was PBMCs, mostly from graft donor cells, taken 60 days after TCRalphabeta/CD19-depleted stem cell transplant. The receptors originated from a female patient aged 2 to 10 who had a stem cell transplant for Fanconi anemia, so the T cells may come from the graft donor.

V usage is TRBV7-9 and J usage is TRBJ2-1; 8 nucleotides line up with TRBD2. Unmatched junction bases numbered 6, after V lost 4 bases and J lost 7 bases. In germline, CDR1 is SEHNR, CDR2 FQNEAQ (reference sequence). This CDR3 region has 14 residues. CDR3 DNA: TGTGCCAGCAGCTCGGGGGGGCCGGGAAATGAGCAGTTCTTC. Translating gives CASSSGGPGNEQFF.

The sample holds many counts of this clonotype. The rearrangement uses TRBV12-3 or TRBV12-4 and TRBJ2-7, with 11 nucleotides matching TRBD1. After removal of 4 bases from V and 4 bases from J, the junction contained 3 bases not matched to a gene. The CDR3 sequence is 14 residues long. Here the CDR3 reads CASSWGTGGYEQYF. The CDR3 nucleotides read TGTGCCAGCAGTTGGGGGACAGGGGGATACGAGCAGTACTTC.

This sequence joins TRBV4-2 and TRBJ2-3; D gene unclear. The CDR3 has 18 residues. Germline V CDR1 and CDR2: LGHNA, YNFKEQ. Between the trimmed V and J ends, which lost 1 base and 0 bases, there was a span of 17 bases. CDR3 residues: CASSQGVDPALSTDTQYF. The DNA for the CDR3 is TGTGCCAGCAGCCAAGGAGTGGACCCGGCCTTAAGCACAGATACGCAGTATTTT.

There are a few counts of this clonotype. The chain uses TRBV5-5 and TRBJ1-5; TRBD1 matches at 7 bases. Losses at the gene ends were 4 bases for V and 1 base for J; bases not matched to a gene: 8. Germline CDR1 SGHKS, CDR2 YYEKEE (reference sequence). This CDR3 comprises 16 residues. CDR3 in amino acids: CASSRKPTGSNQPQHF. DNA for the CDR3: TGTGCCAGCAGCCGAAAACCGACAGGGAGCAATCAGCCCCAGCATTTT.

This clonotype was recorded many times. CDR3 in amino acids: CSAYQPSTDTQYF. CDR3 sequence (DNA): TGCAGTGCCTATCAACCGAGCACAGATACGCAGTATTTT. The rearrangement links TRBV20-1 to TRBJ2-3; unclear D gene. The V and J ends lost 6 bases and 0 bases respectively, with 10 bases between them. The CDR3 is 13 residues long. The germline gives CDR1 DFQATT, CDR2 SNEGSKA (reference sequence).

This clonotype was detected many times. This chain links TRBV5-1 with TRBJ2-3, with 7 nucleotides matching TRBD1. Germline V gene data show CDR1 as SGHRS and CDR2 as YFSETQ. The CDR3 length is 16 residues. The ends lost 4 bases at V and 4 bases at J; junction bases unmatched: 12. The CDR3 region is CASSNQQGQISDTQYF. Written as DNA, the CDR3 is TGCGCCAGCAGCAATCAACAGGGGCAGATTTCAGATACGCAGTATTTT.

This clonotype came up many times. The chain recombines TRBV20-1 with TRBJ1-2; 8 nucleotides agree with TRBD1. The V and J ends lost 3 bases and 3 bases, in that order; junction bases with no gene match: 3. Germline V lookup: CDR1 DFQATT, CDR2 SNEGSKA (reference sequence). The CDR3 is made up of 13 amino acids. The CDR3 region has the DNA TGCAGTGCTAGTGCAGGGGGCGACTATGGCTACACCTTC. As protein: CSASAGGDYGYTF.

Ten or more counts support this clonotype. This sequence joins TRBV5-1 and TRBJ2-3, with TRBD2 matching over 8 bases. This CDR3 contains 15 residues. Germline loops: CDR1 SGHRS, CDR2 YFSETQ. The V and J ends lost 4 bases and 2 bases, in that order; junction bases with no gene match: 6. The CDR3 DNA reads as TGCGCCAGCAGCCAAATAGCGGGGCCCACAGATACGCAGTATTTT. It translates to CASSQIAGPTDTQYF.

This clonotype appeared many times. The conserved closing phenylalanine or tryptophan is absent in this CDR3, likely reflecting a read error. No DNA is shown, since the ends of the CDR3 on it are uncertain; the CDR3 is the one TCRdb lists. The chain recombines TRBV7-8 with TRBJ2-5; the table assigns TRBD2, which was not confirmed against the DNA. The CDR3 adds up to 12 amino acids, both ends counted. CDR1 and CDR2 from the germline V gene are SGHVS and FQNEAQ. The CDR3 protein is CASSLGLAGGIT.

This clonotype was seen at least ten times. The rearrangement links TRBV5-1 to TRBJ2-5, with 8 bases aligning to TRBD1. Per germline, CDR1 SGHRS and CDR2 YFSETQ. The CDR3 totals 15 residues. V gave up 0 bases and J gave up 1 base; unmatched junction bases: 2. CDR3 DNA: TGCGCCAGCAGCTTGGCCGGGACAGGCCAAGAGACCCAGTACTTC. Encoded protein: CASSLAGTGQETQYF.

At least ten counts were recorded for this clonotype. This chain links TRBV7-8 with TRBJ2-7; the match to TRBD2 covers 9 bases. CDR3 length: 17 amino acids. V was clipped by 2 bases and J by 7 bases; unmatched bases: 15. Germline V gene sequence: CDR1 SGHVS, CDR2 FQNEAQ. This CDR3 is CASSLNGWLGGRGEQYF. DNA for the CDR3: TGTGCCAGCAGCTTAAATGGATGGTTAGGCGGGAGGGGTGAGCAGTACTTC.

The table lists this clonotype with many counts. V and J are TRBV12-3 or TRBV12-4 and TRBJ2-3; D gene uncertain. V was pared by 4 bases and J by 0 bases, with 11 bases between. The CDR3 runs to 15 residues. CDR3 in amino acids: CASSWGGTSTDTQYF. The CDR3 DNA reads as TGTGCCAGCAGTTGGGGTGGTACGAGCACAGATACGCAGTATTTT.

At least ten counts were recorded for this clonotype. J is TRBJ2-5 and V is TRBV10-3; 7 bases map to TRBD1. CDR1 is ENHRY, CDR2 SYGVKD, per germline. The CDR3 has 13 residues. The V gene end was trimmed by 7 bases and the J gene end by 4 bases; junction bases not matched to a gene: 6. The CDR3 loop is CAIKQGTGETQYF. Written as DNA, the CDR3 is TGTGCCATCAAACAGGGGACCGGAGAGACCCAGTACTTC.

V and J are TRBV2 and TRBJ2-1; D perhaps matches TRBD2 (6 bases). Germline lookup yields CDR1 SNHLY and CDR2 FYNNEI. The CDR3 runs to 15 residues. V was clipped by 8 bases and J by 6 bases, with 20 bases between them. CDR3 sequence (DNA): TGTGCCAGCGTTCGGAGCGGGTCCGTCTTCAATGAGCAGTTCTTC. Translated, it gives CASVRSGSVFNEQFF. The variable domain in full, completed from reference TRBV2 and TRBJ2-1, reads EPEVTQTPSHQVTQMGQEVILRCVPISNHLYFYWYRQILGQKVEFLVSFYNNEISEKSEIFDDQFSVERPDGSNFTLKIRSTKLEDSAMYFCASVRSGSVFNEQFFGPGTRLTVL.

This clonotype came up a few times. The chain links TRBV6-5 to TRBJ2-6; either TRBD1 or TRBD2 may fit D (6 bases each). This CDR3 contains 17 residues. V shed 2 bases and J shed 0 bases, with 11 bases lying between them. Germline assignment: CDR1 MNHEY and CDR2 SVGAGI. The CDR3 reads CASSYGGPGSGANVLTF. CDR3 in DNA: TGTGCCAGCAGTTACGGGGGGCCCGGCTCTGGGGCCAACGTCCTGACTTTC.

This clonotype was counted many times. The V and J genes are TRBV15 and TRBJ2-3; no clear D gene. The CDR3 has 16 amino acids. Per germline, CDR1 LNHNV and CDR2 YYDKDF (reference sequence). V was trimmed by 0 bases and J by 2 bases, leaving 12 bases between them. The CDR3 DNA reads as TGTGCCACCAGCAGAGATCAGATCGGAGCCACAGATACGCAGTATTTT. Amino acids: CATSRDQIGATDTQYF.

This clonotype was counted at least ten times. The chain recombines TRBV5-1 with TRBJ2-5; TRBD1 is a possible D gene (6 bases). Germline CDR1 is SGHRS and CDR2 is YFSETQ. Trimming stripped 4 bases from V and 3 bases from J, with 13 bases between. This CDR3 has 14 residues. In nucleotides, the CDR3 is TGCGCCAGCAGCGAAGGGACACCCGAAGAGACCCAGTACTTC. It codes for CASSEGTPEETQYF. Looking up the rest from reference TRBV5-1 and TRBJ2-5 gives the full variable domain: KAGVTQTPRYLIKTRGQQVTLSCSPISGHRSVSWYQQTPGQGLQFLFEYFSETQRNKGNFPGRFSGRQFSNSRSEMNVSTLELGDSALYLCASSEGTPEETQYFGPGTRLLVL.

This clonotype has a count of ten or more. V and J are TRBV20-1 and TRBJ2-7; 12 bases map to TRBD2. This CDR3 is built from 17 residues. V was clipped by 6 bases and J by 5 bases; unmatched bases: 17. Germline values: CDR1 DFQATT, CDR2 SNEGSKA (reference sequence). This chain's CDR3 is CSAKGWLAGGPDHEQYF. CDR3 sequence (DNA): TGCAGTGCCAAAGGGTGGCTAGCGGGAGGGCCCGACCACGAGCAGTACTTC.

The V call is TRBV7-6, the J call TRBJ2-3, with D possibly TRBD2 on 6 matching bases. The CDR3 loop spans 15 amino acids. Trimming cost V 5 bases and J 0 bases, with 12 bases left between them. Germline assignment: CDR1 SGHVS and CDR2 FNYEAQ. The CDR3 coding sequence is TGTGCCAGCAGCCCCTTAGCGGAAAGCACAGATACGCAGTATTTT. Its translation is CASSPLAESTDTQYF.

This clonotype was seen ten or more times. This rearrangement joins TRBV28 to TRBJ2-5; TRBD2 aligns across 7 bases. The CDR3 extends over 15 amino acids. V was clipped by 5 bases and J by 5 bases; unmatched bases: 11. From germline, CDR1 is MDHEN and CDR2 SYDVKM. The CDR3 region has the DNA TGTGCCAGCAGTCCCGGGGGAGGGTGGGCGGAGACCCAGTACTTC. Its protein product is CASSPGGGWAETQYF.

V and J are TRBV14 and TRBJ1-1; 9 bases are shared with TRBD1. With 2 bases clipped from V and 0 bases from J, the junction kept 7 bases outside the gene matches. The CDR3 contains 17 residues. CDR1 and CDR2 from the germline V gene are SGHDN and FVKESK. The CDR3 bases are TGTGCCAGCAGCCAATACTACAGGGGGCCCTTGAACACTGAAGCTTTCTTT. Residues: CASSQYYRGPLNTEAFF.

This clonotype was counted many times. The CDR3 DNA sequence: TGTGCCAGCAGTTTAAGTACAATTCGGTACGAGCAGTACTTC. This translates into CASSLSTIRYEQYF. The genes are TRBV28 and TRBJ2-7, with D unresolved. The CDR3 is 14 residues long. Germline CDR1 reads MDHEN; CDR2 reads SYDVKM. V was pared by 2 bases and J by 4 bases, with 12 bases between.

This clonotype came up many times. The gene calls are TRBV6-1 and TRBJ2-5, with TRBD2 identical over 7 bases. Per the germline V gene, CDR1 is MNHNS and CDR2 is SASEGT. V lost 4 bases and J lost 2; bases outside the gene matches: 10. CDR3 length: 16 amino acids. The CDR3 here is CASSGPRGIRQETQYF. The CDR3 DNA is TGTGCCAGCAGTGGCCCGCGGGGGATTCGGCAAGAGACCCAGTACTTC.

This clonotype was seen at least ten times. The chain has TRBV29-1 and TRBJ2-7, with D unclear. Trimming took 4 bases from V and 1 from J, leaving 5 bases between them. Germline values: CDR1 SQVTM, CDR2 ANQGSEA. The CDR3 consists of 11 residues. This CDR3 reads CSVGTSYEQYF. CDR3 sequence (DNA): TGCAGCGTTGGCACATCCTACGAGCAGTACTTC.

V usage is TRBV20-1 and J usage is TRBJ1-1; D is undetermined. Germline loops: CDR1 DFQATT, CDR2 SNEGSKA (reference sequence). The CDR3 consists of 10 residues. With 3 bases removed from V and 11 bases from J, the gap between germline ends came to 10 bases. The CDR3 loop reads CSARRGFAFF. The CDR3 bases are TGCAGTGCTAGGCGGGGTTTCGCTTTCTTT.

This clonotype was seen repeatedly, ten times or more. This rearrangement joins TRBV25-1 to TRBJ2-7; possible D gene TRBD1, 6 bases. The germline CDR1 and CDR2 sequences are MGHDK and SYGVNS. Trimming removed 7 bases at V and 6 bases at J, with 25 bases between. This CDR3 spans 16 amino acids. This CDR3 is CASTPSLKQGTLEQYF. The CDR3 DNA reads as TGTGCCAGCACCCCCTCCTTGAAACAGGGTACCCTCGAGCAGTACTTC.